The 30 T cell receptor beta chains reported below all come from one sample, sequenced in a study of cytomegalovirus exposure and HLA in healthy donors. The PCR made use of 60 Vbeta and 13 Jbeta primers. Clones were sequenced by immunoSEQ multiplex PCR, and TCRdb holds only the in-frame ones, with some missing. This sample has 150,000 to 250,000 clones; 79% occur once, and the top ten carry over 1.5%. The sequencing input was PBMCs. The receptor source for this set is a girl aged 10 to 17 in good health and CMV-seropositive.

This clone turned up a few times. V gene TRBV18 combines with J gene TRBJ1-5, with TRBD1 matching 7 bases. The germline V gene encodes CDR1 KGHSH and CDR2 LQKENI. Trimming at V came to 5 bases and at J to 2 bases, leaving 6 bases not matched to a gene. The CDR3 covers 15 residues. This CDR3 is CASSTGVLGNQPQHF. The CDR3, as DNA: TGTGCCAGCTCAACAGGGGTATTGGGCAATCAGCCCCAGCATTTT.

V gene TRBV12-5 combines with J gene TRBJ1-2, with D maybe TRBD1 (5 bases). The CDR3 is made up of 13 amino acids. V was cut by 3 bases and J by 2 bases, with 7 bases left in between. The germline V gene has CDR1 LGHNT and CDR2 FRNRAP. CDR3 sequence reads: CASGFGGNYGYTF. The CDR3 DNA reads TGTGCTAGTGGTTTCGGGGGGAACTATGGCTACACCTTC.

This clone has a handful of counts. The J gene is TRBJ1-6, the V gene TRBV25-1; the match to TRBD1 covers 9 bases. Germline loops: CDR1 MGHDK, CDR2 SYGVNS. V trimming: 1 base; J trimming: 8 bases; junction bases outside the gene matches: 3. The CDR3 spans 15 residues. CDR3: CASSESGQGHSPLHF. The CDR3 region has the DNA TGTGCCAGCAGTGAATCGGGACAGGGTCATTCACCCCTCCACTTT.

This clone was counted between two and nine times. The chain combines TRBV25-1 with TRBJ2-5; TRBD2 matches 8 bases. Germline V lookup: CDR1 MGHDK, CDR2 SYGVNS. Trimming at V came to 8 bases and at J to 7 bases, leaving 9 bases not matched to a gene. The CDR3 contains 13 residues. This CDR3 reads CASRGGARATQYF. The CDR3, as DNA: TGTGCCAGCCGGGGGGGGGCCCGGGCGACCCAGTACTTC.

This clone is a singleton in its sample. The DNA for the CDR3 is TGTGCCAGCAGCTCGACTGTCGCCGGGGCCAACGTCCTGACTTTC. Protein: CASSSTVAGANVLTF. This sequence joins TRBV7-9 and TRBJ2-6; D is unclear. This CDR3 spans 15 amino acids. Trimming removed 4 bases at V and 4 bases at J, with 11 bases between. Germline CDR1 is SEHNR and CDR2 is FQNEAQ (reference sequence).

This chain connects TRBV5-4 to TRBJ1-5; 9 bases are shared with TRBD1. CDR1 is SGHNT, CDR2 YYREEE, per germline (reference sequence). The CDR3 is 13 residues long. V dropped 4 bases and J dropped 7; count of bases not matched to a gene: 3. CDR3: CASSLQGAQPQHF. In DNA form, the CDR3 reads TGTGCCAGCAGCCTACAGGGGGCCCAGCCCCAGCATTTT.

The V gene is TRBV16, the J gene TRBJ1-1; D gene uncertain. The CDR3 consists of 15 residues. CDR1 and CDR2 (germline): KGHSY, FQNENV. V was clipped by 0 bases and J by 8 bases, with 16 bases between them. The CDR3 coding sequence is TGTGCCAGCAGCCAATCGCAGATCCAAGCGCGAGAAGCTTTCTTT. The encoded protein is CASSQSQIQAREAFF.

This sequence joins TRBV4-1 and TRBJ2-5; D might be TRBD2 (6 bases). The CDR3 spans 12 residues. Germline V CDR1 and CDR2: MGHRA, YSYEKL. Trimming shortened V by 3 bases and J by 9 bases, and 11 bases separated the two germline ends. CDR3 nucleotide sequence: TGCGCCAGCAGCCAGGCGGGGAGCGCCCAGTACTTC. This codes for CASSQAGSAQYF.

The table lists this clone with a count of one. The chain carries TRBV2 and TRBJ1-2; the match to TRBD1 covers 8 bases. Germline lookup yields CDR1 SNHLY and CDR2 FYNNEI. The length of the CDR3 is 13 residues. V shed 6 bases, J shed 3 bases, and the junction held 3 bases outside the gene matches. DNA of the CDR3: TGTGCCAGCAGGGGGACAGGACACTATGGCTACACCTTC. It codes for CASRGTGHYGYTF.

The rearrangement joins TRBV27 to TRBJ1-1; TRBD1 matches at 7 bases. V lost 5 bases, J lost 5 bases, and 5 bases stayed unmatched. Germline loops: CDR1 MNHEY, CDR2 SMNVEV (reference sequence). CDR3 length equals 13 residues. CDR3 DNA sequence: TGTGCCAGCAGTCGACAGGGTGGAACTGAAGCTTTCTTT. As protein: CASSRQGGTEAFF.

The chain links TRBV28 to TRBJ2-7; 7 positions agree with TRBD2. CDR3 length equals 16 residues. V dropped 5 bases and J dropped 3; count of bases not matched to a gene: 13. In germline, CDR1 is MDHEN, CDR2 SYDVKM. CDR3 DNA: TGTGCCAGCAGTCTGAGGGGCCCTTCGGGGGGCTACGAGCAGTACTTC. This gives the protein CASSLRGPSGGYEQYF. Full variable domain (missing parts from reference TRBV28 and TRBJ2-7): DVKVTQSSRYLVKRTGEKVFLECVQDMDHENMFWYRQDPGLGLRLIYFSYDVKMKEKGDIPEGYSVSREKKERFSLILESASTNQTSMYLCASSLRGPSGGYEQYFGPGTRLTVT.

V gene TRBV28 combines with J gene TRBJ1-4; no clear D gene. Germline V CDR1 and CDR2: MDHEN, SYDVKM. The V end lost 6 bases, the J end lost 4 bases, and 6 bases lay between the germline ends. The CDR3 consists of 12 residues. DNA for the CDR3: TGTGCCAGCAGCCCTAGTAATGAAAAACTGTTTTTT. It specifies CASSPSNEKLFF.

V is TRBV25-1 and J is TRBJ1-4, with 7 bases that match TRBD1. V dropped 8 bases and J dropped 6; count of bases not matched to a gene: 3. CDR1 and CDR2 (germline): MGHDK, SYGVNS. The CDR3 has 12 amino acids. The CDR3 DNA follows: TGTGCCAGCCATGGGACAGATGAAAAACTGTTTTTT. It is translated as CASHGTDEKLFF.

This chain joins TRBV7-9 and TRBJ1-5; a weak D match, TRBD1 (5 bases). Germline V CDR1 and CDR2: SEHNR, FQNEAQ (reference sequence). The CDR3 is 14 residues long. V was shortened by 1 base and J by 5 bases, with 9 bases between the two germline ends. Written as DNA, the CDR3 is TGTGCCAGCAGCTTAGGACAGAGCGATCAGCCCCAGCATTTT. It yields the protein CASSLGQSDQPQHF.

CDR3 DNA: TGTGCCAGCAGTGAAGCGCAGCGTCAGCCCCAGCATTTT. This sequence encodes CASSEAQRQPQHF. The chain links TRBV6-1 to TRBJ1-5; D remains ambiguous. Germline V gene lookup returns CDR1 MNHNS and CDR2 SASEGT. CDR3 length: 13 residues. V gave up 0 bases and J gave up 6 bases, with 6 bases separating them.

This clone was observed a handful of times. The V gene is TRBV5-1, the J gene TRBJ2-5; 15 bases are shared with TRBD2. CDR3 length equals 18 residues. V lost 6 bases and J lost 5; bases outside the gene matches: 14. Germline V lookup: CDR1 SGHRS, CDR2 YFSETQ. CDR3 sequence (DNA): TGCGCCAGCACCCTCTCCGGGACTAGCGGGGGGAGGTCGGAGACCCAGTACTTC. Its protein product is CASTLSGTSGGRSETQYF.

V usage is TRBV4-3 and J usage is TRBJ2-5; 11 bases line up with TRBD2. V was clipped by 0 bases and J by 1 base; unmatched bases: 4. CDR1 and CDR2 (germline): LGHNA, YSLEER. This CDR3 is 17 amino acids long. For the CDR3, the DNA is TGCGCCAGCAGCCAAGATTATAGCGGGGGGGGCCAAGAGACCCAGTACTTC. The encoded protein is CASSQDYSGGGQETQYF.

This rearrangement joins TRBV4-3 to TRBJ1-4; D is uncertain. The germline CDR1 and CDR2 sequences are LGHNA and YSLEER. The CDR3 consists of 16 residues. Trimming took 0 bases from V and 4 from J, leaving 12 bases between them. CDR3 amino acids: CASSQELGSGNEKLFF. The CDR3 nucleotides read TGCGCCAGCAGCCAAGAGTTAGGCAGCGGTAATGAAAAACTGTTTTTT.

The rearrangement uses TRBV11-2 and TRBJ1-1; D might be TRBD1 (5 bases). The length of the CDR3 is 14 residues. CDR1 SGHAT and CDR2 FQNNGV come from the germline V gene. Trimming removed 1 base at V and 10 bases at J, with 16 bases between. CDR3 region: CASSLVGQGKGAFF. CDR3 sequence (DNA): TGTGCCAGCAGCTTAGTCGGCCAGGGAAAGGGAGCTTTCTTT.

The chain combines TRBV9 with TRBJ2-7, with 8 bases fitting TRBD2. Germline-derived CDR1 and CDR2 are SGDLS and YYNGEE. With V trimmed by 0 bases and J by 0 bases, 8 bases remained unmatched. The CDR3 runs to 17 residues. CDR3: CASSVESGGPSSYEQYF. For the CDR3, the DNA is TGTGCCAGCAGCGTAGAATCGGGAGGGCCTAGCTCCTACGAGCAGTACTTC.

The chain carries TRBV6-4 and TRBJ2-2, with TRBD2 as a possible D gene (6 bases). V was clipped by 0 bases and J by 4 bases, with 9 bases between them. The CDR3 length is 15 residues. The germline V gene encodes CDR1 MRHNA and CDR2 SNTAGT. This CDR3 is CASSDSGGSTGELFF. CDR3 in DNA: TGTGCCAGCAGTGACTCTGGGGGGAGCACCGGGGAGCTGTTTTTT.

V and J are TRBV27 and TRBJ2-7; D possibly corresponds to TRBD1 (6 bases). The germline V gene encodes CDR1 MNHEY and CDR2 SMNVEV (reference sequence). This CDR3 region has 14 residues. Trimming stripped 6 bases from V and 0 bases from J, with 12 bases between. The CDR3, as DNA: TGTGCCAGCAGCCCGGACAGCAGCTCCTACGAGCAGTACTTC. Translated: CASSPDSSSYEQYF.

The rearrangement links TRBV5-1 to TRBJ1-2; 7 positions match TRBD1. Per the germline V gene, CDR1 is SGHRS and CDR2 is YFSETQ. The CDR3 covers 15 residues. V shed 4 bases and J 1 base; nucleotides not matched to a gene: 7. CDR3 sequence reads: CASSLRDSSNYGYTF. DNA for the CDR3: TGCGCCAGCAGCCTCAGGGACAGCAGTAACTATGGCTACACCTTC.

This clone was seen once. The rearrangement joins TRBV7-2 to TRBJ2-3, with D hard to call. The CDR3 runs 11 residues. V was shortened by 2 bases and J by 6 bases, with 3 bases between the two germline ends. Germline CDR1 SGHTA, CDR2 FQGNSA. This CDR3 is CASSLQDTQYF. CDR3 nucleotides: TGTGCCAGCAGCTTACAGGATACGCAGTATTTT.

The CDR3 reads CAWSEGLAGTGELFF. The CDR3 coding sequence is TGTGCCTGGAGTGAAGGGCTAGCTGGCACCGGGGAGCTGTTTTTT. The V call is TRBV30, the J call TRBJ2-2; a weak D match, TRBD2 (5 bases). From germline, CDR1 is GTSNPN and CDR2 SVGIG (reference sequence). Between the trimmed V and J ends, which lost 1 base and 4 bases, there was a span of 13 bases. CDR3 size: 15 residues.

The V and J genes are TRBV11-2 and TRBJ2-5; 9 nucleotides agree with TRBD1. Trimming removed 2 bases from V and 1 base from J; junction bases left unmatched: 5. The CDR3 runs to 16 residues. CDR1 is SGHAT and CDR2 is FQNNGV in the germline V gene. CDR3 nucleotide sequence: TGTGCCAGCAGCTTAAGTTCGACAGGGGGCCAAGAGACCCAGTACTTC. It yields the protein CASSLSSTGGQETQYF.

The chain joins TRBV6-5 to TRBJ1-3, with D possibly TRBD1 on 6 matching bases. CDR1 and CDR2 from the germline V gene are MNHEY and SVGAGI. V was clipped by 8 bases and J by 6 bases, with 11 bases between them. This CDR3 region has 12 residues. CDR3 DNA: TGTGCCAGCGAGCGGGACACAAACACCATATATTTT. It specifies CASERDTNTIYF.

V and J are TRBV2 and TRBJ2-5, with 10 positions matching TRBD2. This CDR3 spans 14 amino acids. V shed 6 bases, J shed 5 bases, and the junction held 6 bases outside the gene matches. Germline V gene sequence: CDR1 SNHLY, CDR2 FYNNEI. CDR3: CASRASGGGETQYF. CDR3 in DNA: TGTGCCAGCAGAGCTAGCGGGGGAGGGGAGACCCAGTACTTC.

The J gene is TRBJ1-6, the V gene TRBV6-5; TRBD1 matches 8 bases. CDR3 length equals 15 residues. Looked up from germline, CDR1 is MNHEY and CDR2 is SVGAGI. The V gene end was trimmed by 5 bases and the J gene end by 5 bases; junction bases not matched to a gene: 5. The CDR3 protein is CASSPLDRDNSPLHF. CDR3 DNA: TGTGCCAGCAGTCCACTGGACAGGGATAATTCACCCCTCCACTTT.

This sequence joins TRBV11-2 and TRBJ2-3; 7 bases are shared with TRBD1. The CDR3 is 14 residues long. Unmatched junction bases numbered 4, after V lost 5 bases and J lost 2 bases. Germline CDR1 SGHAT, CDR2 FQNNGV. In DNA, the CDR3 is TGTGCCAGCAGCAGGGGACAGAACACAGATACGCAGTATTTT. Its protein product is CASSRGQNTDTQYF. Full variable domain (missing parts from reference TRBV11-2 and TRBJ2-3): EAGVAQSPRYKIIEKRQSVAFWCNPISGHATLYWYQQILGQGPKLLIQFQNNGVVDDSQLPKDRFSAERLKGVDSTLKIQPAKLEDSAVYLCASSRGQNTDTQYFGPGTRLTVL.